This is a list of T cell receptor beta chains from one sample in a study of cytomegalovirus exposure and HLA in healthy donors. This table comes from immunoSEQ multiplex PCR, and its TCRdb copy is limited to in-frame clones, with some not included. The table shows about 21,000 clones, with around 97% occurring only once. What was sequenced was PBMCs. The receptors were sampled from a man younger than 40 in good health and CMV-seropositive. Both conserved end residues are part of each CDR3. A D gene is named only where the DNA matches it firmly. Rows give clone size only sometimes, using once, few, many, or a class for an expanded clone.

V gene,clone size,D gene,J gene,CDR3 DNA,CDR3 protein
TRBV7-2,NA,TRBD1,TRBJ2-5,TGTGCCAGCAGCCCAACCGGGACAGGGGGGAGCCAGTACTTC,CASSPTGTGGSQYF
TRBV7-9,NA,NA,TRBJ2-7,TGTGCCAGCAGCCCAAACAGGATCAACGAGCAGTACTTC,CASSPNRINEQYF
TRBV27,NA,NA,TRBJ1-1,TGTGCCAGCAAAACAGGGAACACTGAAGCTTTCTTT,CASKTGNTEAFF
TRBV5-4,NA,NA,TRBJ1-4,TGTGCCAGCAGCCTTTCAGTATCCACTAATGAAAAACTGTTTTTT,CASSLSVSTNEKLFF
TRBV9,NA,TRBD2,TRBJ2-2,TGTGCCAGCAGCGTAGACGGGAGGTCGAACACCGGGGAGCTGTTTTTT,CASSVDGRSNTGELFF
TRBV4-3,NA,TRBD1,TRBJ2-5,TGCGCCAGCAGCCGAAGATGGGGACAGGGGCGCGGCGAGACCCAGTACTTC,CASSRRWGQGRGETQYF
TRBV5-1,NA,NA,TRBJ2-7,TGCGCCAGCAGCTTGGAAGGTCGCCAGACACTTACTCCCTACGAGCAGTACTTC,CASSLEGRQTLTPYEQYF
TRBV27,NA,TRBD1,TRBJ1-2,TGTGCCAGCAGCCCGTCACTCTTTCCGGGACAGGCCTCTTATGGCTACACCTTC,CASSPSLFPGQASYGYTF
TRBV27,NA,TRBD1,TRBJ1-4,TGTGCCAGCAGTCCGAATACTTGGGACAGGGGGCTCAATGAAAAACTGTTTTTT,CASSPNTWDRGLNEKLFF
TRBV13,NA,TRBD2,TRBJ2-5,TGTGCCAGCAGCTCTGGGACTAGGTTGGAGACCCAGTACTTC,CASSSGTRLETQYF
TRBV19,NA,NA,TRBJ1-5,TGTGCCAGTAGTACCACAGGGTTCGTCGGGCAGCCCCAGCATTTT,CASSTTGFVGQPQHF
TRBV29-1,once,TRBD2,TRBJ2-7,TGCAGCGTGGGGCGGGAGCCCTACGAGCAGTACTTC,CSVGREPYEQYF
TRBV18,NA,TRBD1,TRBJ2-2,TGTGCCAGCGACTCGGACAGGGGACTCACCGGGGAGCTGTTTTTT,CASDSDRGLTGELFF
TRBV29-1,NA,TRBD2,TRBJ2-2,TGCAGCGTTGATACACTAGCGGGAGTCACCGGGGAGCTGTTTTTT,CSVDTLAGVTGELFF
TRBV27,NA,NA,TRBJ2-6,TGTGCCAGCAGTTCTTCCCTAGGCGGCCCTGGGGCCAACGTCCTGACTTTC,CASSSSLGGPGANVLTF
TRBV4-2,NA,TRBD2,TRBJ2-7,TGTGCCAGCAGCCAAGGAGGGACTAGCACAGCCGAGCAGTACTTC,CASSQGGTSTAEQYF
TRBV27,NA,NA,TRBJ2-2,TGTGCCAGCAAGTTAGTAGCGGCCAGACTCGCGAACACCGGGGAGCTGTTTTTT,CASKLVAARLANTGELFF
TRBV13,NA,TRBD1,TRBJ1-4,TGTGCCAGCAGCTCACGAGGGGGCGCGGCCAATGAAAAACTGTTTTTT,CASSSRGGAANEKLFF
TRBV4-1,NA,TRBD2,TRBJ2-7,TGCGCCAGCAGCCAAGTTAGCGGGCCCCCCAGAGGGGAGCAGTACTTC,CASSQVSGPPRGEQYF
TRBV6-6,NA,TRBD1,TRBJ1-5,TGTGCCAGCAGTTTACAGGGGAGCCAGCCCCAGCATTTT,CASSLQGSQPQHF
TRBV30,once,TRBD2,TRBJ2-1,TGTGCCTGGAGTACCGGGACTAGCGGGAATGAGCAGTTCTTC,CAWSTGTSGNEQFF
TRBV11-3,NA,NA,TRBJ2-1,TGTGCCAGCAGCGGGCCCCGGGGGTCCTACAATGAGCAGTTCTTC,CASSGPRGSYNEQFF